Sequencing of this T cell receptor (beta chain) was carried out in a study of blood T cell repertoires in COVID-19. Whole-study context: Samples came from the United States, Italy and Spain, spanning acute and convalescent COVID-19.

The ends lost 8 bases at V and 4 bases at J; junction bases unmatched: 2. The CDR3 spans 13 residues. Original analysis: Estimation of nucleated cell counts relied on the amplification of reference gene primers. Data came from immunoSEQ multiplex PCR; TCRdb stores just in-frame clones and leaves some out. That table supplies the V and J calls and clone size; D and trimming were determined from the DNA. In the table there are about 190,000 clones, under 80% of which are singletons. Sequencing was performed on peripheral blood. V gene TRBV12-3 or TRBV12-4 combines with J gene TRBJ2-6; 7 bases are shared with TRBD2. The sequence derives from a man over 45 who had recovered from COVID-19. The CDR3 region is CASGGLGANVLTF. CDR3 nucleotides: TGTGCCAGCGGGGGACTAGGGGCCAACGTCCTGACTTTC.